This passage covers 22 T cell receptor beta chains from one sample sequenced in a study of regulatory T cells in long-lasting Graves disease. To make TCR beta libraries, researchers used iRepertoire HTBI primers and Arm-PCR of CDR3 regions. TCRdb fed the multiplex PCR reads into MiXCR, producing one record per CDR3 protein. This sample carries roughly 560,000 distinct CDR3 sequences, around 12% of them seen once, and the ten largest clones take about 8.3%. Time point here: newly diagnosed GD, antithyroid drugs for less than 3 months. RNA isolated from PBMCs was used to make the TCR library. The same sample was also studied in work on T cells in Graves' hyperthyroidism and ophthalmopathy.

Sequenced material: peripheral blood mononuclear cells (PBMCs), taken at new diagnosis, from a patient treated with antithyroid drugs. These receptors were obtained from a woman in her 30s with Graves disease.

This chain links TRBV28 with TRBJ1-4, with D perhaps matching TRBD1 (5 bases). The V end was cut by 5 bases, the J end by 2 bases, with 12 bases between. CDR1 is MDHEN, CDR2 SYDVKM, per germline. The CDR3 covers 15 residues. The CDR3 reads CASSPGGVTNEKLFF. The CDR3 region has the DNA TGTGCCAGCAGTCCCGGGGGGGTCACTAATGAAAAACTGTTTTTT. Combining the CDR3 with reference TRBV28 and TRBJ1-4 gives the whole variable domain DVKVTQSSRYLVKRTGEKVFLECVQDMDHENMFWYRQDPGLGLRLIYFSYDVKMKEKGDIPEGYSVSREKKERFSLILESASTNQTSMYLCASSPGGVTNEKLFFGSGTQLSVL.

This clonotype was seen repeatedly, ten times or more. The gene calls are TRBV29-1 and TRBJ2-7, with TRBD1 matching 7 bases. The length of the CDR3 is 12 residues. Germline V gene data show CDR1 as SQVTM and CDR2 as ANQGSEA. V dropped 7 bases and J dropped 2; count of bases not matched to a gene: 5. The CDR3 sequence is CSGRQGTYEQYF. As DNA, the CDR3 is TGCAGCGGCCGACAGGGAACCTACGAGCAGTACTTC.

As for this clonotype: An end of the junction differs from the germline gene, which may be a read error. This sequence joins TRBV28 and TRBJ1-5; D is undetermined. Germline V lookup: CDR1 MDHEN, CDR2 SYDVKM. The CDR3 is made up of 16 amino acids. This CDR3 reads CATSYTLSLSNQPQHF. CDR3 in DNA: TGTGCCACCAGTTACACCCTCTCCCTTAGCAATCAGCCCCAGCATTTT.

The V and J genes are TRBV10-3 and TRBJ2-7; 7 nucleotides agree with TRBD1. With 6 bases clipped from V and 3 bases from J, the junction kept 8 bases outside the gene matches. CDR3 length: 14 amino acids. CDR1 is ENHRY and CDR2 is SYGVKD in the germline V gene. CDR3 in DNA: TGTGCCATCAGAGACAGGGAGCAAGTCTACGAGCAGTACTTC. This sequence encodes CAIRDREQVYEQYF.

This clonotype was seen repeatedly, ten times or more. The gene calls are TRBV18 and TRBJ2-7; D is uncertain. Germline-derived CDR1 and CDR2 are KGHSH and LQKENI. The CDR3 has 13 residues. V was trimmed by 7 bases and J by 5 bases, leaving 15 bases between them. In nucleotides, the CDR3 is TGTGCCAGCTTACCCAACACCGGCAACGAGCAGTACTTC. It codes for CASLPNTGNEQYF.

This clonotype was found a few times. This sequence joins TRBV6-5 and TRBJ2-2, with unresolved D. Germline values: CDR1 MNHEY, CDR2 SVGAGI. Between the trimmed V and J ends, which lost 3 bases and 4 bases, there was a span of 12 bases. The CDR3 has 15 amino acids. The CDR3 spells CASSYGQATTGELFF. CDR3 sequence (DNA): TGTGCCAGCAGTTATGGCCAGGCTACCACCGGGGAGCTGTTTTTT.

This clonotype came up many times. The chain has TRBV27 and TRBJ2-1; D gene unclear. From germline, CDR1 is MNHEY and CDR2 SMNVEV (reference sequence). The length of the CDR3 is 15 residues. V lost 4 bases to trimming and J lost 2 bases, with 12 bases between them. This CDR3 reads CASSWGLGPYNEQFF. CDR3 DNA sequence: TGTGCCAGCAGTTGGGGTCTTGGGCCCTACAATGAGCAGTTCTTC.

The chain couples TRBV12-3 or TRBV12-4 to TRBJ2-1, with 11 nucleotides matching TRBD1. This CDR3 is built from 15 residues. V lost 8 bases and J lost 5; bases outside the gene matches: 8. DNA of the CDR3: TGTGCCAGCGATAAAGGACAGGGGGCTCACAATGAGCAGTTCTTC. This sequence encodes CASDKGQGAHNEQFF.

This clonotype was observed a few times. The rearrangement uses TRBV29-1 and TRBJ2-2; perhaps TRBD1 as D (6 bases). There are 13 residues in the CDR3. Per the germline V gene, CDR1 is SQVTM and CDR2 is ANQGSEA. Trimming took 1 base from V and 4 from J, leaving 7 bases between them. CDR3 nucleotides: TGCAGCGTTGAAGTACAGGGCACCGGGGAGCTGTTTTTT. Its protein is CSVEVQGTGELFF.

This clonotype was recorded many times. The rearrangement uses TRBV7-8 and TRBJ2-2; weak D call: TRBD1 (6 bases). The CDR3 is 15 residues long. V shed 2 bases and J shed 5 bases, with 12 bases lying between them. Germline V lookup: CDR1 SGHVS, CDR2 FQNEAQ. The CDR3 coding sequence is TGTGCCAGCAGCTTATGGGTTCAGGGGACCGGGGAGCTGTTTTTT. Translated, it gives CASSLWVQGTGELFF.

This clonotype occurred many times. The J gene is TRBJ1-5, the V gene TRBV6-1, with 9 bases that match TRBD1. The J segment lost 4 bases and the V segment lost 4 bases, leaving 5 bases of the junction unmatched. Germline CDR1 and CDR2: MNHNS and SASEGT. This CDR3 region has 15 residues. DNA of the CDR3: TGTGCCAGCAGTGTCGGTGGACAGGGGAATCAGCCCCAGCATTTT. It codes for CASSVGGQGNQPQHF.

The chain recombines TRBV9 with TRBJ2-1, with a possible D match to TRBD2 (5 bases). V gave up 0 bases and J gave up 4 bases, with 20 bases separating them. Germline V lookup: CDR1 SGDLS, CDR2 YYNGEE. The CDR3 runs 18 residues. CDR3 amino acids: CASSVGSRVPRGYNEQFF. In DNA, the CDR3 is TGTGCCAGCAGCGTAGGGAGTAGGGTCCCCCGAGGGTACAATGAGCAGTTCTTC.

This clonotype was detected ten times or more. The chain couples TRBV7-2 to TRBJ2-1, with D uncertain. The CDR3 extends over 14 amino acids. V lost 3 bases and J 0 bases, leaving 6 bases between the germline ends. Germline CDR1 and CDR2: SGHTA and FQGNSA. The CDR3, as DNA: TGTGCCAGCAGCTTTCGGTACTCCTACAATGAGCAGTTCTTC. Its translation: CASSFRYSYNEQFF.

The gene calls are TRBV2 and TRBJ2-7; possibly TRBD2 for D (5 bases). Germline CDR1 is SNHLY and CDR2 is FYNNEI. The V and J ends lost 5 bases and 2 bases respectively, with 10 bases between them. This CDR3 region has 13 residues. The CDR3 DNA reads as TGTGCCAGCAGTCCCGGGAAGGCCTACGAGCAGTACTTC. Protein product: CASSPGKAYEQYF.

This clonotype was detected ten times or more. This chain links TRBV4-1 with TRBJ2-2; D might be TRBD2 (6 bases). Looked up from germline, CDR1 is MGHRA and CDR2 is YSYEKL. The V and J ends lost 1 base and 6 bases respectively, with 15 bases between them. This CDR3 is built from 16 residues. This CDR3 reads CASSQAYLASAGELFF. The CDR3 DNA is TGCGCCAGCAGCCAAGCATACCTAGCGTCAGCCGGGGAGCTGTTTTTT.

This chain connects TRBV9 to TRBJ2-7; TRBD2 matches at 8 bases. With 2 bases clipped from V and 3 bases from J, the junction kept 4 bases outside the gene matches. The CDR3 loop spans 14 amino acids. The germline V gene encodes CDR1 SGDLS and CDR2 YYNGEE. The CDR3 nucleotides are TGTGCCAGCAGCGTCCAAGCGGGAGACTACGAGCAGTACTTC. Amino acid sequence: CASSVQAGDYEQYF.

The table lists this clonotype with a few counts. The chain joins TRBV5-4 to TRBJ1-2, with a tentative D call TRBD1 (5 bases). Germline-derived CDR1 and CDR2 are SGHNT and YYREEE (reference sequence). The CDR3 contains 13 residues. The V and J ends lost 4 bases and 6 bases respectively, with 13 bases between them. The CDR3 protein is CASSRPGRDGYTF. Written as DNA, the CDR3 is TGTGCCAGCAGCCGCCCAGGGCGGGATGGCTACACCTTC. Variable domain in full (rest from reference TRBV5-4 and TRBJ1-2): ETGVTQSPTHLIKTRGQQVTLRCSSQSGHNTVSWYQQALGQGPQFIFQYYREEENGRGNFPPRFSGLQFPNYSSELNVNALELDDSALYLCASSRPGRDGYTFGSGTRLTVV.

This clonotype was detected ten times or more. The chain employs TRBV2 and TRBJ1-2, with D possibly being TRBD1 (6 bases). The CDR3 has 14 residues. From germline, CDR1 is SNHLY and CDR2 FYNNEI. Trimming stripped 2 bases from V and 8 bases from J, with 15 bases between. The CDR3 bases are TGTGCCAGCAGTGAAAACTTCAGGGGCCTCGGCTACACCTTC. This gives the protein CASSENFRGLGYTF.

This clonotype showed up many times. The V gene is TRBV12-3 or TRBV12-4, the J gene TRBJ1-1; D remains unclear. This CDR3 has 14 residues. The V end was cut by 1 base, the J end by 0 bases, with 6 bases between. CDR3 amino acids: CASSLVGMNTEAFF. CDR3 DNA: TGTGCCAGCAGTTTAGTGGGCATGAACACTGAAGCTTTCTTT.

J is TRBJ2-7 and V is TRBV29-1; D gene ambiguous. V was pared by 4 bases and J by 2 bases, with 15 bases between. The CDR3 extends over 14 amino acids. Germline lookup yields CDR1 SQVTM and CDR2 ANQGSEA. Written as DNA, the CDR3 is TGCAGCGTTGTGTGGGTCCGCCCCCCCTACGAGCAGTACTTC. It translates to CSVVWVRPPYEQYF.

This clonotype was seen more than once but under ten times. This chain joins TRBV14 and TRBJ2-7; no clear D gene. The CDR3 loop spans 12 amino acids. Trimming shortened V by 2 bases and J by 6 bases, and 8 bases separated the two germline ends. Germline CDR1 SGHDN, CDR2 FVKESK. CDR3: CASSQPPLEQYF. In DNA form, the CDR3 reads TGTGCCAGCAGCCAACCCCCCCTCGAGCAGTACTTC.

There are a few counts of this clonotype. This chain uses TRBV4-1 with TRBJ1-3, with D unclear. Trimming took 0 bases from V and 2 from J, leaving 8 bases between them. Germline CDR1 is MGHRA and CDR2 is YSYEKL. The CDR3 spans 15 residues. Written as DNA, the CDR3 is TGCGCCAGCAGCCAAGAAGTCGGTCCTGGAAACACCATATATTTT. The encoded protein is CASSQEVGPGNTIYF.